One and the same sample provided the 19 T cell receptor beta chains below, sequenced in a study of shared clonotypes between healthy human individuals (dated by TCRdb to 2020 to 2021). Libraries were constructed by the immunoSEQ multiplex PCR assay. The table was pulled from immuneACCESS by TCRdb, which kept in-frame rearrangements only. Such tables lose some clones; where checked, under half of the loss comes from unresolved V genes, and the rest has no known cause. Across this sample there are millions of clones, with approximately 94% seen only once. The ten largest make up 1% to 1.3% of the sample. CD8 naive samples consisted of CD45RO-negative cells that were positively selected for CCR7, yielding a CD45RA+CCR7+ population without TemRA cells. The source material was naive CD8+ T cells sorted from blood. Interpreted using the paper, the cell subset or site label stands for: CD45RA+CCR7+. Source of these receptors: a man aged 18 to 35 in good health.

As DNA, the CDR3 is TGCGCCAGCAGCCAAGAAGGGTTAGTTCCTTACAATGAGCAGTTCTTC. Protein: CASSQEGLVPYNEQFF. This chain uses TRBV4-1 with TRBJ2-1; D is unclear. The length of the CDR3 is 16 residues. Per germline, CDR1 MGHRA and CDR2 YSYEKL. V was trimmed by 0 bases and J by 4 bases, leaving 13 bases between them.

The genes are TRBV6-5 and TRBJ2-5; D remains unclear. The germline V and J ends were trimmed by 5 bases and 0 bases, with 4 bases remaining between them. The V gene's germline CDR1 is MNHEY and CDR2 SVGAGI. The CDR3 sequence is 12 residues long. CDR3 residues: CASSKDQETQYF. The CDR3 DNA reads as TGTGCCAGCAGTAAGGACCAAGAGACCCAGTACTTC.

The chain carries TRBV5-1 and TRBJ2-3, with D perhaps being TRBD1 or TRBD2 (5 bases each). Trimming stripped 0 bases from V and 1 base from J, with 15 bases between. The CDR3 covers 17 residues. The germline V gene has CDR1 SGHRS and CDR2 YFSETQ. This CDR3 is CASSLGSSRGRTDTQYF. The CDR3 nucleotides are TGCGCCAGCAGCTTGGGTAGCAGCCGGGGACGCACAGATACGCAGTATTTT. Full variable domain (remainder filled in from reference TRBV5-1 and TRBJ2-3): KAGVTQTPRYLIKTRGQQVTLSCSPISGHRSVSWYQQTPGQGLQFLFEYFSETQRNKGNFPGRFSGRQFSNSRSEMNVSTLELGDSALYLCASSLGSSRGRTDTQYFGPGTRLTVL.

The chain has TRBV2 and TRBJ2-3, with 8 bases that match TRBD1. V shed 4 bases, J shed 1 base, and the junction held 7 bases outside the gene matches. CDR1 SNHLY and CDR2 FYNNEI come from the germline V gene. The CDR3 runs to 16 residues. CDR3 DNA sequence: TGTGCCAGCAGTGTAGGACAGGGAGAGGGCACAGATACGCAGTATTTT. Translated, it gives CASSVGQGEGTDTQYF.

On this clone itself: The same CDR3 arises from other DNA sequences in this sample as well. This chain uses TRBV13 with TRBJ1-5; D is possibly TRBD1 (5 bases). The CDR3 length is 13 residues. Trimming removed 3 bases from V and 4 bases from J, with 7 bases in between. Germline V gene lookup returns CDR1 PRHDT and CDR2 FYEKMQ (reference sequence). The CDR3 spells CASSLGVNQPQHF. CDR3 DNA sequence: TGTGCCAGCAGCTTGGGGGTTAATCAGCCCCAGCATTTT.

This chain connects TRBV13 to TRBJ2-4, with D perhaps matching TRBD2 (5 bases). With 0 bases removed from V and 0 bases from J, the gap between germline ends came to 6 bases. In germline, CDR1 is PRHDT, CDR2 FYEKMQ (reference sequence). This CDR3 has 15 residues. The CDR3 DNA is TGTGCCAGCAGCTTAGGCGGGGAAGCCAAAAACATTCAGTACTTC. Translated: CASSLGGEAKNIQYF.

This rearrangement joins TRBV6-5 to TRBJ1-4; the D is unclear. In germline, CDR1 is MNHEY, CDR2 SVGAGI. The V and J ends lost 4 bases and 0 bases respectively, with 12 bases between them. The CDR3 consists of 16 residues. The CDR3: CASSLLRFPTNEKLFF. The DNA of the CDR3 is TGTGCCAGCAGTTTGTTGCGATTTCCAACTAATGAAAAACTGTTTTTT.

This sequence joins TRBV11-2 and TRBJ2-7; 9 positions match TRBD2. The CDR3 has 16 amino acids. CDR1 and CDR2 from the germline V gene are SGHAT and FQNNGV. Germline trimming cut 5 bases from V and 4 bases from J; bases unmatched to any gene: 12. The CDR3 region has the DNA TGTGCCAGCAGCCCCCCGACACAGCTAGCGGGGTACGAGCAGTACTTC. Translation: CASSPPTQLAGYEQYF.

V is TRBV7-3 and J is TRBJ1-6; D gene unclear. The CDR3 has 15 amino acids. Germline CDR1 SGHTA, CDR2 FQGTGA. Trimming shortened V by 5 bases and J by 10 bases, and 18 bases separated the two germline ends. The CDR3 region is CASSHGPGGESPLHF. The DNA for the CDR3 is TGTGCCAGCAGCCACGGGCCAGGTGGGGAGTCACCCCTCCACTTT.

The rearrangement uses TRBV6-1 and TRBJ1-2; a possible D gene is TRBD1 (5 bases). Germline V CDR1 and CDR2: MNHNS, SASEGT. The V gene lost 2 bases and the J gene lost 4 bases, with 20 bases spanning the gap. The CDR3 is 17 residues long. CDR3 sequence (DNA): TGTGCCAGCAGTGAATTTTCTGGGGCATCGGATGTCTATGGCTACACCTTC. It yields the protein CASSEFSGASDVYGYTF.

This clone came up once. The V and J genes are TRBV9 and TRBJ1-5; the D gene is possibly TRBD1 (5 bases). This CDR3 region has 14 residues. Per germline, CDR1 SGDLS and CDR2 YYNGEE. V lost 0 bases and J 3 bases, leaving 7 bases between the germline ends. The CDR3 is CASSVEGDNQPQHF. CDR3 DNA sequence: TGTGCCAGCAGCGTAGAAGGGGACAATCAGCCCCAGCATTTT.

The chain couples TRBV5-6 to TRBJ1-1; D is unclear. This CDR3 has 16 residues. Germline V gives CDR1 SGHDT, CDR2 YYEEEE. The V end lost 0 bases, the J end lost 0 bases, and 12 bases lay between the germline ends. CDR3 DNA: TGTGCCAGCAGCTTGGCCATAGAGGCGTTGAACACTGAAGCTTTCTTT. This translates into CASSLAIEALNTEAFF.

The chain carries TRBV21-1 and TRBJ2-7; TRBD1 was called by the table and not checked on the DNA. TRBV21-1 is labeled a pseudogene. This CDR3 contains 15 residues. The CDR3 loop is CASSKGGTEKNEQYF. As DNA, the CDR3 is TGTGCCAGCAGCAAGGGCGGGACAGAGAAGAACGAGCAGTACTTC.

The J gene is TRBJ2-7, the V gene TRBV13; no firm D call. The V end lost 1 base, the J end lost 3 bases, and 13 bases lay between the germline ends. The CDR3 is made up of 15 amino acids. Per the germline V gene, CDR1 is PRHDT and CDR2 is FYEKMQ (reference sequence). CDR3 in amino acids: CASSLAGLRDYEQYF. As DNA, the CDR3 is TGTGCCAGCAGCTTAGCGGGTTTAAGAGACTACGAGCAGTACTTC.

The chain combines TRBV5-4 with TRBJ1-1, with 9 bases that match TRBD1. The CDR3 contains 15 residues. The J segment lost 4 bases and the V segment lost 0 bases, leaving 4 bases of the junction unmatched. Germline V lookup: CDR1 SGHNT, CDR2 YYREEE (reference sequence). The CDR3, as DNA: TGTGCCAGCAGCTTGGACAGGGGGCGGACCACTGAAGCTTTCTTT. Its protein is CASSLDRGRTTEAFF.

In this sample, this clone turned up once. The V and J genes are TRBV11-2 and TRBJ2-3; D ambiguous. V lost 6 bases, J lost 2 bases, and 15 bases lay in between. Germline CDR1 SGHAT, CDR2 FQNNGV. CDR3 length: 15 residues. Written as DNA, the CDR3 is TGTGCCAGCAGTTCGACTTGGGAATTCACAGATACGCAGTATTTT. Protein product: CASSSTWEFTDTQYF.

The V call is TRBV14, the J call TRBJ2-1; D is unclear. The CDR3 sequence is 14 residues long. V was cut by 4 bases and J by 3 bases, with 10 bases left in between. Germline CDR1 SGHDN, CDR2 FVKESK. CDR3: CASSPYYSYNEQFF. For the CDR3, the DNA is TGTGCCAGCAGCCCATATTACAGCTACAATGAGCAGTTCTTC. Using reference TRBV14 and TRBJ2-1 for the parts outside the CDR3, the full variable domain is EAGVTQFPSHSVIEKGQTVTLRCDPISGHDNLYWYRRVMGKEIKFLLHFVKESKQDESGMPNNRFLAERTGGTYSTLKVQPAELEDSGVYFCASSPYYSYNEQFFGPGTRLTVL.

In the case of this clone: The same CDR3 also results from other DNA sequences found in this sample. The chain recombines TRBV9 with TRBJ1-3, with D perhaps matching TRBD1 (6 bases). The V gene lost 0 bases and the J gene lost 4 bases, with 11 bases spanning the gap. The germline gives CDR1 SGDLS, CDR2 YYNGEE. CDR3 length: 15 residues. The CDR3 loop reads CASSVGGGGGNTIYF. The CDR3 coding sequence is TGTGCCAGCAGCGTAGGAGGGGGTGGAGGAAACACCATATATTTT.

The chain links TRBV27 to TRBJ2-6; D gene ambiguous. The V gene's germline CDR1 is MNHEY and CDR2 SMNVEV (reference sequence). The CDR3 is 16 amino acids. V was clipped by 6 bases and J by 1 base, with 13 bases between them. In DNA form, the CDR3 reads TGTGCCAGCAGCCCAATAAGGGTATCTGGGGCCAACGTCCTGACTTTC. This encodes CASSPIRVSGANVLTF.